Below, 30 T cell receptor beta chains from the same sample are listed, as sequenced in a study of blood T cells in healthy people across ages. Then a second PCR, running about 6 to 12 cycles, was carried out with a sample-barcoded 5' primer and a J-beta primer mix. MiXCR, run by TCRdb on the 5' RACE reads, gives a single entry per CDR3 protein. Of approximately 680,000 distinct CDR3 sequences listed, roughly 32% are singletons. Sequencing used blood. These receptor sequences come from a woman older than 75 in good health.

Points on this clonotype: It may be a read error: a sequence one base away is much more abundant. This sequence joins TRBV5-1 and TRBJ2-3; the match to TRBD2 covers 9 bases. This CDR3 comprises 15 residues. CDR1 is SGHRS and CDR2 is YFSETQ in the germline V gene. CDR3 amino acids: CVSSWGLAGQDTQYF. The CDR3 DNA sequence: TGCGTCAGCAGCTGGGGCCTAGCGGGGCAAGATACGCAGTATTTT.

This clonotype was picked up a small number of times. A read error is possible here, since a much larger clone lies one base away. The J gene is TRBJ2-1, the V gene TRBV5-1; the D is unclear. This CDR3 has 14 residues. Trimming took off 6 bases at V and 3 bases at J, with 13 bases between the two ends. Germline-derived CDR1 and CDR2 are SGHRS and YFSETQ. CDR3 sequence (DNA): TGCGCCAGCAATTCAGGCCGGAACTACAATGAGCAGTTCTTC. Translated, it gives CASNSGRNYNEQFF.

The chain uses TRBV24-1 and TRBJ2-3, with a weak D call TRBD2 (5 bases). Trimming took off 7 bases at V and 1 base at J, with 14 bases between the two ends. The germline V gene encodes CDR1 KGHDR and CDR2 SFDVKD. CDR3 length: 15 residues. The CDR3: CATSRGYVGTDTQYF. The CDR3 nucleotides are TGTGCCACCAGCAGAGGGTACGTCGGCACAGATACGCAGTATTTT.

This clonotype was observed many times. V gene TRBV5-5 combines with J gene TRBJ2-7, with 9 bases aligning to TRBD1. Germline CDR1 SGHKS, CDR2 YYEKEE (reference sequence). J lost 5 bases, V lost 4 bases, and 7 bases had no gene match. CDR3 size: 14 residues. CDR3 DNA sequence: TGTGCCAGCAGCGTCCGGGACAGGGCTAACGAGCAGTACTTC. This gives the protein CASSVRDRANEQYF.

The V call is TRBV7-2, the J call TRBJ1-3; tentatively, D is TRBD1 (5 bases). CDR1 and CDR2 from the germline V gene are SGHTA and FQGNSA. There are 14 residues in the CDR3. V was cut by 0 bases and J by 4 bases, with 7 bases left in between. The CDR3 region has the DNA TGTGCCAGCAGCTTAGCAGGGGACGGAAACACCATATATTTT. It codes for CASSLAGDGNTIYF. Looking up the rest from reference TRBV7-2 and TRBJ1-3 gives the full variable domain: GAGVSQSPSNKVTEKGKDVELRCDPISGHTALYWYRQSLGQGLEFLIYFQGNSAPDKSGLPSDRFSAERTGGSVSTLTIQRTQQEDSAVYLCASSLAGDGNTIYFGEGSWLTVV.

This clonotype was seen repeatedly, ten times or more. CDR3: CASSEGLFWTDTQYF. For the CDR3, the DNA is TGTGCCAGCAGTGAAGGACTATTTTGGACAGATACGCAGTATTTT. The rearrangement uses TRBV6-1 and TRBJ2-3; D may be TRBD2 (5 bases). The V end was cut by 1 base, the J end by 3 bases, with 11 bases between. Germline V gene data show CDR1 as MNHNS and CDR2 as SASEGT. The CDR3 spans 15 residues.

This clonotype was recorded many times. This rearrangement joins TRBV5-1 to TRBJ2-1; 9 bases match TRBD2. CDR1 is SGHRS, CDR2 YFSETQ, per germline. The CDR3 is 17 residues long. J was trimmed by 0 bases and V by 0 bases; bases with no gene match: 4. The CDR3 DNA sequence: TGCGCCAGCAGCTTGGCCAGTAGCGGGGGCTCCTACAATGAGCAGTTCTTC. Translated: CASSLASSGGSYNEQFF.

Remarks on this clonotype: Possible read error: a much larger clone is one base away. V is TRBV30 and J is TRBJ2-5; 8 nucleotides align to TRBD2. Losses at the gene ends were 2 bases for V and 11 bases for J; bases not matched to a gene: 10. CDR3 size: 13 residues. Germline loops: CDR1 GTSNPN, CDR2 SVGIG (reference sequence). This CDR3 is CAWSFLTSEEQYF. The CDR3 DNA reads TGTGCCTGGAGTTTCCTGACTAGCGAGGAGCAGTACTTC. Supplemented by reference TRBV30 and TRBJ2-5, the full variable domain reads SQTIHQWPATLVQPVGSPLSLECTVEGTSNPNLYWYRQAAGRGLQLLFYSVGIGQISSEVPQNLSASRPQDRQFILSSKKLLLSDSGFYLCAWSFLTSEEQYFGPGTRLLVL.

This clonotype qualifies as large. The chain carries TRBV14 and TRBJ1-2; D is uncertain. Trimming pared 3 bases from V and 8 bases from J, leaving 10 bases between. CDR1 is SGHDN, CDR2 FVKESK, per germline. This CDR3 region has 12 residues. CDR3 in amino acids: CASSQDRRGYTF. In nucleotides, the CDR3 is TGTGCCAGCAGCCAGGACCGGAGAGGCTACACCTTC.

This clonotype has a count of ten or more. The J gene is TRBJ2-7, the V gene TRBV20-1, with D possibly matching TRBD2 (5 bases). V dropped 0 bases and J dropped 0 bases, with 12 bases sitting between them. Germline assignment: CDR1 DFQATT and CDR2 SNEGSKA (reference sequence). This CDR3 comprises 15 residues. Here the CDR3 reads CSARDPDFSSYEQYF. CDR3 coding DNA: TGCAGTGCTAGAGATCCGGACTTCAGCTCCTACGAGCAGTACTTC.

The genes are TRBV29-1 and TRBJ2-4, with D possibly TRBD2 on 5 matching bases. There are 16 residues in the CDR3. The germline CDR1 and CDR2 sequences are SQVTM and ANQGSEA. V was clipped by 7 bases and J by 0 bases, with 19 bases between them. CDR3 bases: TGCAGCGCCCCAACTACTAGTCTCAGAGCCAAAAACATTCAGTACTTC. Its protein product is CSAPTTSLRAKNIQYF.

This clonotype was detected only a few times. A much larger clonotype is one base distant, so this may be a read error. This chain links TRBV12-3 or TRBV12-4 with TRBJ2-7; TRBD2 might be the D (7 bases). The V end was cut by 3 bases, the J end by 7 bases, with 22 bases between. The CDR3 extends over 16 amino acids. In DNA form, the CDR3 reads TGTGCCAGCAGTTTGTCGTGGGGGGGGCCGGGCAATGAGCAGTACTTC. Translation gives CASSLSWGGPGNEQYF.

This clonotype was counted at least ten times. V usage is TRBV12-3 or TRBV12-4 and J usage is TRBJ2-7, with D possibly called TRBD1 or TRBD2 (5 bases each). The CDR3 extends over 13 amino acids. Trimming stripped 5 bases from V and 6 bases from J, with 14 bases between. The chain's CDR3 is CASSHLTGREQYF. CDR3 nucleotides: TGTGCCAGCAGTCACCTGACGGGGCGCGAGCAGTACTTC.

The gene calls are TRBV6-5 and TRBJ2-2; no definite D call. The CDR3 loop spans 13 amino acids. The germline V gene has CDR1 MNHEY and CDR2 SVGAGI. V shed 7 bases and J shed 4 bases, with 10 bases lying between them. The CDR3: CASKRHFTGELFF. The CDR3 DNA sequence: TGTGCCAGCAAGCGCCATTTCACCGGGGAGCTGTTTTTT.

This clonotype was observed once. With a much larger clone just one base away, this may be a read error. The chain carries TRBV20-1 and TRBJ2-5, with a possible D match to TRBD1 (6 bases). This CDR3 region has 14 residues. Germline values: CDR1 DFQATT, CDR2 SNEGSKA (reference sequence). Written as DNA, the CDR3 is TGCAGTGCCGGCGGGTCCCAGGGGAAAGAGGCCCAGTACTTC. This translates into CSAGGSQGKEAQYF.

This clonotype came up a few times. A much larger clone lies a single base off, so this may be a read error. The chain combines TRBV7-8 with TRBJ2-4; tentative D call: TRBD2 (6 bases). CDR1 SGHVS and CDR2 FQNEAQ come from the germline V gene. V lost 4 bases and J lost 14, with 15 bases in between. The CDR3 extends over 12 amino acids. The CDR3 protein is CASSSPGGLEYF. The CDR3 region has the DNA TGTGCCAGCAGCTCCCCTGGGGGGTTGGAGTACTTC.

In this sample, this clonotype turned up many times. V gene TRBV4-2 combines with J gene TRBJ2-6; D possibly matches TRBD1 or TRBD2 (6 bases each). V dropped 0 bases and J dropped 2 bases, with 8 bases sitting between them. There are 16 residues in the CDR3. Germline CDR1 LGHNA, CDR2 YNFKEQ. The CDR3 DNA reads as TGTGCCAGCAGCCAAGAGGGGGGCGCTGGGGCCAACGTCCTGACTTTC. This encodes CASSQEGGAGANVLTF.

The rearrangement uses TRBV6-5 and TRBJ1-2; tentatively, D is TRBD1 (6 bases). The length of the CDR3 is 14 residues. Germline values: CDR1 MNHEY, CDR2 SVGAGI. V gave up 3 bases and J gave up 4 bases, with 12 bases separating them. CDR3 sequence reads: CASSYSGVTYGYTF. CDR3 DNA sequence: TGTGCCAGCAGTTATTCAGGGGTTACCTATGGCTACACCTTC.

The chain couples TRBV30 to TRBJ2-7, with TRBD1 identical over 9 bases. Germline V gene data show CDR1 as GTSNPN and CDR2 as SVGIG (reference sequence). V dropped 2 bases and J dropped 2; count of bases not matched to a gene: 4. This CDR3 contains 14 residues. The CDR3 bases are TGTGCCTGGAGTCGACAGGGGGGCGCCTACGAGCAGTACTTC. Translating gives CAWSRQGGAYEQYF. Variable domain in full (rest from reference TRBV30 and TRBJ2-7): SQTIHQWPATLVQPVGSPLSLECTVEGTSNPNLYWYRQAAGRGLQLLFYSVGIGQISSEVPQNLSASRPQDRQFILSSKKLLLSDSGFYLCAWSRQGGAYEQYFGPGTRLTVT.

There are many counts of this clonotype. V gene TRBV20-1 combines with J gene TRBJ1-1; 11 bases fit TRBD1. J was trimmed by 10 bases and V by 4 bases; bases with no gene match: 5. The CDR3 extends over 12 amino acids. Germline lookup yields CDR1 DFQATT and CDR2 SNEGSKA (reference sequence). The CDR3, as DNA: TGCAGTGCTAATCCCGGGACAGGGGGAGCTTTCTTT. Translating it yields CSANPGTGGAFF.

About this clonotype itself: A much larger clone is a single base away; this may be a read error. V gene TRBV11-2 combines with J gene TRBJ2-7; D remains unclear. The V end lost 0 bases, the J end lost 7 bases, and 13 bases lay between the germline ends. CDR1 SGHAT and CDR2 FQNNGV come from the germline V gene. This CDR3 is 14 amino acids long. CDR3 in DNA: TGTGCCAGCAGCTTAGATCCCCCCCTCAATGAGCAGTACTTC. This encodes CASSLDPPLNEQYF.

This clonotype appeared a few times. This sequence joins TRBV7-2 and TRBJ1-2, with TRBD1 matching over 11 bases. CDR1 and CDR2 (germline): SGHTA, FQGNSA. The length of the CDR3 is 15 residues. The junction had 4 bases not matched to a gene; V was cut back by 3 bases and J by 4 bases. The CDR3 region has the DNA TGTGCCAGCAGCTTGGGGACAGGGGGTGTCTATGGCTACACCTTC. This sequence encodes CASSLGTGGVYGYTF.

In this sample, this clonotype turned up many times. V usage is TRBV7-2 and J usage is TRBJ2-1; 8 bases agree with TRBD2. CDR1 SGHTA and CDR2 FQGNSA come from the germline V gene. V dropped 0 bases and J dropped 2; count of bases not matched to a gene: 3. The CDR3 contains 16 residues. CDR3 region: CASSLATRGAYNEQFF. The CDR3 DNA reads as TGTGCCAGCAGCTTAGCGACGCGGGGGGCCTACAATGAGCAGTTCTTC.

This clonotype was recorded only once. The chain joins TRBV18 to TRBJ1-1; tentative D call: TRBD1 (5 bases). Germline V gene sequence: CDR1 KGHSH, CDR2 LQKENI. V was shortened by 6 bases and J by 2 bases, with 10 bases between the two germline ends. The CDR3 consists of 13 residues. This CDR3 reads CASSDSGNTEAFF. Here the CDR3 DNA reads TGTGCCAGCTCCGACAGTGGAAACACTGAAGCTTTCTTT.

The chain is built from TRBV29-1 and TRBJ1-4, with D perhaps TRBD1 (5 bases). The CDR3 covers 13 residues. V dropped 4 bases and J dropped 6 bases, with 12 bases sitting between them. The V gene's germline CDR1 is SQVTM and CDR2 ANQGSEA. In nucleotides, the CDR3 is TGCAGCGTTGCTTGGGGACGGTATGAAAAACTGTTTTTT. It is translated as CSVAWGRYEKLFF. The full variable domain, its missing parts supplied by reference TRBV29-1 and TRBJ1-4, is SAVISQKPSRDICQRGTSLTIQCQVDSQVTMMFWYRQQPGQSLTLIATANQGSEATYESGFVIDKFPISRPNLTFSTLTVSNMSPEDSSIYLCSVAWGRYEKLFFGSGTQLSVL.

The J gene is TRBJ2-5, the V gene TRBV29-1; 10 nucleotides align to TRBD2. The CDR3 is made up of 16 amino acids. Germline CDR1 is SQVTM and CDR2 is ANQGSEA. With V trimmed by 3 bases and J by 1 base, 8 bases remained unmatched. CDR3 protein: CSVDSSGRDSQETQYF. The CDR3 DNA reads TGCAGCGTTGACTCTAGCGGGAGAGATAGCCAAGAGACCCAGTACTTC.

This clonotype was seen more than once but under ten times. The gene calls are TRBV5-1 and TRBJ1-6; 8 bases agree with TRBD1. V shed 3 bases and J 6 bases; nucleotides not matched to a gene: 5. The CDR3 contains 15 residues. CDR1 is SGHRS and CDR2 is YFSETQ in the germline V gene. CDR3 protein: CASSSDRAVNSPLHF. CDR3 coding DNA: TGCGCCAGCAGCTCGGACAGGGCCGTTAATTCACCCCTCCACTTT. The full variable domain, in which reference TRBV5-1 and TRBJ1-6 provide the parts outside the CDR3, is KAGVTQTPRYLIKTRGQQVTLSCSPISGHRSVSWYQQTPGQGLQFLFEYFSETQRNKGNFPGRFSGRQFSNSRSEMNVSTLELGDSALYLCASSSDRAVNSPLHFGNGTRLTVT.

This chain links TRBV5-5 with TRBJ2-3, with 7 bases lining up with TRBD1. CDR3 length: 15 amino acids. With V trimmed by 4 bases and J by 2 bases, 7 bases remained unmatched. Germline V CDR1 and CDR2: SGHKS, YYEKEE (reference sequence). The CDR3 here is CASSPRTGYTDTQYF. Here the CDR3 DNA reads TGTGCCAGCAGCCCTCGGACAGGATACACAGATACGCAGTATTTT. The complete variable domain, with remaining parts taken from reference TRBV5-5 and TRBJ2-3, reads DAGVTQSPTHLIKTRGQQVTLRCSPISGHKSVSWYQQVLGQGPQFIFQYYEKEERGRGNFPDRFSARQFPNYSSELNVNALLLGDSALYLCASSPRTGYTDTQYFGPGTRLTVL.

This clonotype has only a few counts. The chain joins TRBV20-1 to TRBJ1-4; unclear D gene. Germline assignment: CDR1 DFQATT and CDR2 SNEGSKA (reference sequence). V lost 7 bases and J lost 0, with 6 bases in between. The CDR3 sequence is 12 residues long. The CDR3 loop reads CSVFPTNEKLFF. CDR3 bases: TGCAGTGTCTTCCCAACTAATGAAAAACTGTTTTTT.

The sample holds a few counts of this clonotype. One end of the junction does not line up with germline, which may come from a read error. The genes are TRBV2 and TRBJ2-5, with D possibly matching TRBD1 (6 bases). The CDR3 loop spans 14 amino acids. CDR1 and CDR2 from the germline V gene are SNHLY and FYNNEI. The chain's CDR3 is CASRTGTHQEAQYF. The CDR3 DNA reads as TGTGCCAGCAGGACCGGGACACACCAAGAGGCCCAGTACTTC.